The 8 T cell receptor beta chains reported below all come from one sample, sequenced in a study of T cell repertoires in cytomegalovirus infection. TCRdb analysed the reads with MiXCR anew, one entry per CDR3 protein. This sample has roughly 730,000 distinct CDR3 sequences, with around a third found just once. These receptors lack a known antigen. The source was cultured PBMCs, collected from culture after CMV antigen stimulation. These receptor sequences come from a human donor in good health (CMV status not recorded). Some clones in this sample may be carry-over from other donors' samples.

This clonotype was counted only a few times. The V call is TRBV10-3, the J call TRBJ2-3, with 9 bases lining up with TRBD1. The CDR3 loop spans 15 amino acids. Germline V gene lookup returns CDR1 ENHRY and CDR2 SYGVKD. The V segment lost 0 bases and the J segment 5 bases; nucleotides outside the gene matches: 3. The CDR3 region is CAISESTGGRDTQYF. In nucleotides, the CDR3 is TGTGCCATCAGTGAGTCGACAGGGGGACGAGATACGCAGTATTTT.

In this sample, this clonotype turned up many times. This chain joins TRBV11-1 and TRBJ2-7; D remains ambiguous. This CDR3 spans 13 amino acids. Germline-derived CDR1 and CDR2 are SGHAT and FQDESV (reference sequence). V was cut by 3 bases and J by 1 base, with 7 bases left in between. As DNA, the CDR3 is TGTGCCAGCAGCTTTGTCGGGTCCTACGAGCAGTACTTC. Protein: CASSFVGSYEQYF.

This chain links TRBV28 with TRBJ1-5; no clear D gene. Germline-derived CDR1 and CDR2 are MDHEN and SYDVKM. The CDR3 contains 12 residues. Trimming removed 6 bases from V and 7 bases from J, with 10 bases in between. The CDR3 here is CASRLPGQPQHF. The CDR3 DNA sequence: TGTGCCAGCAGGCTACCGGGGCAGCCCCAGCATTTT.

The rearrangement uses TRBV29-1 and TRBJ2-3; D gene unclear. Germline CDR1 is SQVTM and CDR2 is ANQGSEA. V lost 2 bases to trimming and J lost 2 bases, with 8 bases between them. This CDR3 region has 13 residues. The CDR3 protein is CSVENDFTDTQYF. DNA for the CDR3: TGCAGCGTTGAAAACGACTTCACAGATACGCAGTATTTT.

The chain uses TRBV7-9 and TRBJ1-2, with 10 bases that match TRBD1. In germline, CDR1 is SEHNR, CDR2 FQNEAQ (reference sequence). The CDR3 consists of 16 residues. J lost 8 bases, V lost 2 bases, and 11 bases had no gene match. CDR3 DNA sequence: TGTGCCAGCAGCTTAAGTTGGACAGGGACAGGGGACGGCTACACCTTC. It specifies CASSLSWTGTGDGYTF.

This sequence joins TRBV2 and TRBJ2-1, with 10 nucleotides matching TRBD1. This CDR3 is 15 amino acids long. V was pared by 7 bases and J by 6 bases, with 9 bases of the junction left unmatched. The germline gives CDR1 SNHLY, CDR2 FYNNEI. The CDR3 DNA reads TGTGCCAGCAACTCCCCGGACAGGGGGATCAATGAGCAGTTCTTC. As protein: CASNSPDRGINEQFF.

In the case of this clonotype: A clone one base away is much larger, so this may be a read error. The V gene is TRBV7-2, the J gene TRBJ1-2, with D possibly TRBD1 on 5 matching bases. The CDR3 has 13 residues. V was trimmed by 3 bases and J by 7 bases, leaving 12 bases between them. Per the germline V gene, CDR1 is SGHTA and CDR2 is FQGNSA. The CDR3 spells CASSLGRQGGYTF. CDR3 sequence (DNA): TGTGCCAGCAGCTTGGGGCGGCAGGGTGGCTACACCTTC.

This clonotype appeared a few times. The J gene is TRBJ1-5, the V gene TRBV2, with D maybe TRBD1 (5 bases). Germline CDR1 SNHLY, CDR2 FYNNEI. The CDR3 extends over 13 amino acids. V was cut by 3 bases and J by 4 bases, with 7 bases left in between. CDR3 loop: CASSDRGNQPQHF. In DNA, the CDR3 is TGTGCCAGCAGTGATAGGGGAAATCAGCCCCAGCATTTT.